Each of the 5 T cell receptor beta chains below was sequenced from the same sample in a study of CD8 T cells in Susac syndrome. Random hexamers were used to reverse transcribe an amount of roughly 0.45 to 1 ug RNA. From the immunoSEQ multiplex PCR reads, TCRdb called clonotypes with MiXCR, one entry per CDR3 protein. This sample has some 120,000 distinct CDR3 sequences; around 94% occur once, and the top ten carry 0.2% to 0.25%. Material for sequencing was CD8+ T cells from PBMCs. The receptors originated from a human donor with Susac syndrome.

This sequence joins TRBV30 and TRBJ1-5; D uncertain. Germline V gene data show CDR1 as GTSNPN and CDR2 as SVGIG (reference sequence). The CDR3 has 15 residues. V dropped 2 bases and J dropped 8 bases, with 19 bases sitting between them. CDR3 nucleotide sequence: TGTGCCTGGAGTACTGGGCAGCGGATTTTTGAGCCCCAGCATTTT. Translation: CAWSTGQRIFEPQHF. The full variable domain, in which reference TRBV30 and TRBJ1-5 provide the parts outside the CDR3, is SQTIHQWPATLVQPVGSPLSLECTVEGTSNPNLYWYRQAAGRGLQLLFYSVGIGQISSEVPQNLSASRPQDRQFILSSKKLLLSDSGFYLCAWSTGQRIFEPQHFGDGTRLSIL.

The CDR3: CASSPLYRAYGYTF. The CDR3 nucleotides read TGTGCCAGCAGCCCCCTTTACAGGGCCTATGGCTACACCTTC. This sequence joins TRBV7-2 and TRBJ1-2, with D perhaps matching TRBD1 (6 bases). The germline CDR1 and CDR2 sequences are SGHTA and FQGNSA. The V and J ends lost 5 bases and 4 bases respectively, with 14 bases between them. The CDR3 length is 14 residues.

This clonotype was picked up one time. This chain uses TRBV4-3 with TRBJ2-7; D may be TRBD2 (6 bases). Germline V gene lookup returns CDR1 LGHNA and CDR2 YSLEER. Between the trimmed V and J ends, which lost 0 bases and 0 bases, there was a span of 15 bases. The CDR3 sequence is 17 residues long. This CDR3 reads CASSQDSSGSGSYEQYF. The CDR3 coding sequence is TGCGCCAGCAGCCAAGACTCCAGCGGGTCCGGCTCCTACGAGCAGTACTTC.

The CDR3 coding sequence is TGTGCCAGCAGCTTCACGCGGGGGGGCCAAGAGACCCAGTACTTC. Protein: CASSFTRGGQETQYF. The genes are TRBV13 and TRBJ2-5; TRBD2 matches 9 bases. The CDR3 is 15 amino acids. V was clipped by 3 bases and J by 1 base; unmatched bases: 3. Germline CDR1 PRHDT, CDR2 FYEKMQ (reference sequence).

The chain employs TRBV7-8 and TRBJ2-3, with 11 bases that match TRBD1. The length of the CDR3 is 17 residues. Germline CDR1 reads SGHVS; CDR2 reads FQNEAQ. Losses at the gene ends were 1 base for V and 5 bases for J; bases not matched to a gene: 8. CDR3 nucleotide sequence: TGTGCCAGCAGCTTAGTTATCGGACAGGGGGCGGAAGATACGCAGTATTTT. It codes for CASSLVIGQGAEDTQYF.